This T cell receptor beta chain was found in a study of cytomegalovirus exposure and HLA in healthy donors. Study-wide points: V- and J-gene trimming of TCR beta was linked (in a later analysis) to a missense DCLRE1C variant. HLA alleles were associated with around 17,000 TCR beta sequences in a later analysis at 0.05 false discovery rate.

Remarks on this clone: What it binds is not known. The junction departs from the called germline gene at one end, perhaps through a read error. This CDR3 is also generated by other DNA sequences in the sample.

Researchers ran the PCR with 60 Vbeta and 13 Jbeta primers. Original analysis: Counted up in a later analysis, unique TCR beta chains came to about 80 million, with about 9.9 million shared. Clones were read by immunoSEQ multiplex PCR, and TCRdb kept only the in-frame ones, dropping some. The DNA was the basis for D and trimming; V, J and clone size are from that table. The sample yields about 200,000 clones, 75% to 85% seen once. Sequenced: PBMCs. This clonotype was obtained from a woman aged 45-65 years in good health and CMV-seronegative.

The CDR3 reads CASSVAGGEQYF. The CDR3 DNA reads as TGCGCCAGCAGCGTAGCGGGAGGCGAGCAGTACTTC. This chain joins TRBV11-2 and TRBJ2-7, with TRBD2 matching over 10 bases. Germline loops: CDR1 SGHAT, CDR2 FQNNGV. The CDR3 totals 12 residues.